The 9 T cell receptor beta chains below come from one sample, sequenced in a study of blood T cell repertoires in COVID-19. This table comes from immunoSEQ multiplex PCR, and its TCRdb copy is limited to in-frame clones, with some not included. The top ten hold 30% to 35% of the sample, which has about 14,000 clones, around 83% seen once. Input material: peripheral blood. These receptors originate from a man aged 45-65 years with active COVID-19.

This chain uses TRBV9 with TRBJ2-1; 11 positions match TRBD2. V shed 0 bases, J shed 3 bases, and the junction held 2 bases outside the gene matches. Germline CDR1 SGDLS, CDR2 YYNGEE. This CDR3 has 16 residues. CDR3: CASSVGLAGGYNEQFF. The CDR3 coding sequence is TGTGCCAGCAGCGTAGGGCTAGCGGGAGGCTACAATGAGCAGTTCTTC.

The rearrangement links TRBV6-5 to TRBJ1-1, with D tentatively TRBD1 (6 bases). The length of the CDR3 is 14 residues. V lost 7 bases and J 0 bases, leaving 12 bases between the germline ends. Germline V gene data show CDR1 as MNHEY and CDR2 as SVGAGI. CDR3 in DNA: TGTGCCAGCAATCAAGGGGGTTTGAACACTGAAGCTTTCTTT. Translation gives CASNQGGLNTEAFF.

The J gene is TRBJ1-1, the V gene TRBV21-1; TRBD1 is the table's D call, not checked against the DNA. TRBV21-1 is described as a pseudogene. The CDR3 sequence is 17 residues long. CDR3 DNA: TGTGCCAGTTCTAAGACCCCGGCAGGGGGCCCGAACACTGAAGCTTTCTTT. This gives the protein CASSKTPAGGPNTEAFF.

The genes are TRBV4-1 and TRBJ2-4; tentatively, D is TRBD1 (5 bases). CDR1 and CDR2 (germline): MGHRA, YSYEKL. V was trimmed by 6 bases and J by 0 bases, leaving 6 bases between them. This CDR3 spans 13 amino acids. This CDR3 is CASRGEAKNIQYF. CDR3 nucleotide sequence: TGCGCCAGCAGAGGGGAAGCCAAAAACATTCAGTACTTC.

V is TRBV27 and J is TRBJ1-1; TRBD1 might be the D (5 bases). The ends were cut back, 0 bases at V and 0 bases at J, with 8 bases in the middle. The CDR3 consists of 15 residues. The germline CDR1 and CDR2 sequences are MNHEY and SMNVEV (reference sequence). CDR3: CASSLSPGLNTEAFF. The CDR3 region has the DNA TGTGCCAGCAGTTTATCTCCAGGGTTGAACACTGAAGCTTTCTTT.

The rearrangement links TRBV5-8 to TRBJ1-5; tentative D call: TRBD1 (5 bases). The CDR3 is 17 amino acids. Trimming left V 4 bases short and J 0 bases short, with 17 bases between. CDR1 and CDR2 (germline): SGHTS, YDEGEE. For the CDR3, the DNA is TGTGCCAGCAGCATCGGCGGGGGTTCTTATAGCAATCAGCCCCAGCATTTT. Protein product: CASSIGGGSYSNQPQHF.

The gene calls are TRBV9 and TRBJ2-7; the D is unclear. The V and J ends lost 4 bases and 5 bases respectively, with 10 bases between them. CDR3 length: 12 residues. The germline V gene has CDR1 SGDLS and CDR2 YYNGEE. The CDR3: CASSSSSHEQYF. CDR3 coding DNA: TGTGCCAGCAGCTCTTCGTCCCACGAGCAGTACTTC.

This clone was seen only a few times. This CDR3 reads CASSEAGVQAGGLYEQYF. CDR3 in DNA: TGTGCCAGCAGTGAAGCGGGAGTACAAGCGGGAGGGCTCTACGAGCAGTACTTC. The chain combines TRBV2 with TRBJ2-7; 10 bases are shared with TRBD2. This CDR3 has 18 residues. The J segment lost 3 bases and the V segment lost 0 bases, leaving 11 bases of the junction unmatched. In germline, CDR1 is SNHLY, CDR2 FYNNEI.

The chain carries TRBV3-1 (or the pseudogene TRBV3-2) and TRBJ2-7; possibly TRBD1 for D (5 bases). Trimming took off 4 bases at V and 1 base at J, with 8 bases between the two ends. The CDR3 is 13 amino acids. Germline V gene sequence: CDR1 LGHDT, CDR2 YNNKEL (reference sequence). CDR3: CASSLAGSYEQYF. DNA for the CDR3: TGTGCCAGCAGCCTCGCAGGGTCCTACGAGCAGTACTTC.